A single sample is the source of the 26 T cell receptor beta chains below, sequenced in a study of early T cells in non-severe SARS-CoV-2 infection. Via MiXCR, TCRdb re-called the 5' RACE reads, giving one row per CDR3 protein. The sample consists of 35,000 to 45,000 distinct CDR3 sequences, roughly 5.4% of them appearing once. The source material was whole blood, sampled at baseline. The receptors stem from an adult who was a healthcare worker with PCR-confirmed SARS-CoV-2 infection or an uninfected control (not recorded which).

The J gene is TRBJ1-5, the V gene TRBV28, with TRBD1 as a possible D gene (5 bases). V gave up 3 bases and J gave up 5 bases, with 14 bases separating them. The CDR3 has 15 amino acids. Germline CDR1 reads MDHEN; CDR2 reads SYDVKM. The CDR3 DNA sequence: TGTGCCAGCAGTTTCCGGGGGATAGGGTATCAGCCCCAGCATTTT. It is translated as CASSFRGIGYQPQHF.

This clonotype was found many times. The genes are TRBV14 and TRBJ1-1, with unresolved D. V was shortened by 2 bases and J by 1 base, with 5 bases between the two germline ends. CDR3 length equals 13 residues. The germline V gene encodes CDR1 SGHDN and CDR2 FVKESK. The CDR3 coding sequence is TGTGCCAGCAGCCAAAACAGGAACACTGAAGCTTTCTTT. Protein product: CASSQNRNTEAFF.

This clonotype was picked up many times. This chain joins TRBV20-1 and TRBJ1-5; tentative D call: TRBD1 (5 bases). This CDR3 is 15 amino acids long. Deletions cut 4 bases from V and 2 bases from J, with 15 bases between. Germline V gene data show CDR1 as DFQATT and CDR2 as SNEGSKA (reference sequence). The CDR3 reads CSAKGRNTGNQPQHF. DNA for the CDR3: TGCAGTGCTAAGGGGAGGAATACGGGCAATCAGCCCCAGCATTTT.

The sample holds a few counts of this clonotype. The genes are TRBV20-1 and TRBJ2-7, with D hard to call. With 3 bases removed from V and 4 bases from J, the gap between germline ends came to 7 bases. There are 11 residues in the CDR3. Germline CDR1 and CDR2: DFQATT and SNEGSKA (reference sequence). The CDR3 DNA follows: TGCAGTGCTAGTCTTAGGTACGAGCAGTACTTC. Translated, it gives CSASLRYEQYF.

There are many counts of this clonotype. The gene calls are TRBV11-2 and TRBJ1-4, with D unresolved. Trimming took 0 bases from V and 4 from J, leaving 15 bases between them. Germline V gene data show CDR1 as SGHAT and CDR2 as FQNNGV. The CDR3 spans 17 residues. CDR3 bases: TGTGCCAGCAGCTTAGAGTCCAGGCCCACCCGTAATGAAAAACTGTTTTTT. Its translation is CASSLESRPTRNEKLFF.

This clonotype was detected many times. The genes are TRBV12-3 or TRBV12-4 and TRBJ2-1, with TRBD2 matching 12 bases. V lost 5 bases to trimming and J lost 8 bases; unmatched junction nucleotides: 7. The CDR3 length is 15 residues. The CDR3 sequence is CASSDGLAGSYEQFF. CDR3 sequence (DNA): TGTGCCAGCAGTGACGGACTAGCGGGATCGTATGAGCAGTTCTTC.

In this sample, this clonotype turned up a few times. The J gene is TRBJ1-5, the V gene TRBV19; D is unclear. V was cut by 6 bases and J by 2 bases, with 11 bases left in between. The CDR3 extends over 14 amino acids. Looked up from germline, CDR1 is LNHDA and CDR2 is SQIVND (reference sequence). The CDR3 loop is CASSTPLGNQPQHF. The CDR3 bases are TGTGCCAGTAGCACTCCCTTAGGCAATCAGCCCCAGCATTTT.

This clonotype has a count of ten or more. The chain links TRBV12-3 or TRBV12-4 to TRBJ2-6; D is unclear. The CDR3 is 14 residues long. V lost 3 bases to trimming and J lost 2 bases, with 5 bases between them. CDR3 sequence reads: CASSFGPGANVLTF. The CDR3 DNA sequence: TGTGCCAGCAGTTTTGGGCCTGGGGCCAACGTCCTGACTTTC.

In its sample, this clonotype was seen many times. The chain recombines TRBV20-1 with TRBJ2-1; 11 positions agree with TRBD2. Losses at the gene ends were 3 bases for V and 5 bases for J; bases not matched to a gene: 12. CDR1 DFQATT and CDR2 SNEGSKA come from the germline V gene (reference sequence). The CDR3 runs to 17 residues. The DNA for the CDR3 is TGCAGTGCTAGTATCCCGTTATTTAGCGGGGGGGACAATGAGCAGTTCTTC. Amino acid sequence: CSASIPLFSGGDNEQFF.

This clonotype was observed at least ten times. The chain has TRBV11-2 and TRBJ2-3; D is ambiguous. The CDR3 length is 14 residues. Per the germline V gene, CDR1 is SGHAT and CDR2 is FQNNGV. V lost 0 bases and J lost 4, with 8 bases in between. For the CDR3, the DNA is TGTGCCAGCAGCTTAGATGGAAGGGCAGATACGCAGTATTTT. Protein sequence: CASSLDGRADTQYF.

This clonotype has at least ten counts. CDR3 sequence reads: CASSERGNQPQHF. The CDR3 DNA reads as TGTGCCAGCAGTGAACGGGGGAATCAGCCCCAGCATTTT. This chain uses TRBV6-1 with TRBJ1-5, with D perhaps matching TRBD1 (5 bases). Germline V gene sequence: CDR1 MNHNS, CDR2 SASEGT. The CDR3 spans 13 residues. Deletions cut 2 bases from V and 4 bases from J, with 6 bases between.

This clonotype was seen only once. The chain employs TRBV11-2 and TRBJ2-2, with 8 bases aligning to TRBD2. The CDR3 consists of 18 residues. The germline gives CDR1 SGHAT, CDR2 FQNNGV. The V segment lost 5 bases and the J segment 1 base; nucleotides outside the gene matches: 12. The DNA of the CDR3 is TGTGCCAGCAGCCCTGGAACGAGCGGGGGCTTGAACACCGGGGAGCTGTTTTTT. Protein product: CASSPGTSGGLNTGELFF. The full variable domain, rest sourced from reference TRBV11-2 and TRBJ2-2, is EAGVAQSPRYKIIEKRQSVAFWCNPISGHATLYWYQQILGQGPKLLIQFQNNGVVDDSQLPKDRFSAERLKGVDSTLKIQPAKLEDSAVYLCASSPGTSGGLNTGELFFGEGSRLTVL.

This clonotype was observed once. This chain links TRBV2 with TRBJ2-2, with D possibly being TRBD2 (5 bases). CDR1 is SNHLY and CDR2 is FYNNEI in the germline V gene. CDR3 length: 15 residues. Trimming shortened V by 4 bases and J by 4 bases, and 13 bases separated the two germline ends. CDR3 sequence (DNA): TGTGCCAGCAGTGTGGGCGAGAGCGGCACCGGGGAGCTGTTTTTT. It translates to CASSVGESGTGELFF.

This clonotype was seen repeatedly, ten times or more. The V and J genes are TRBV6-2 or TRBV6-3 and TRBJ2-7; 12 bases match TRBD1. J was trimmed by 6 bases and V by 4 bases; bases with no gene match: 10. CDR3 length: 16 residues. The germline V gene has CDR1 MNHEY and CDR2 SVGEGT. CDR3: CASSSTLGTGGSEQYV. DNA of the CDR3: TGTGCCAGCAGTTCCACCCTCGGGACAGGGGGCTCCGAGCAGTACGTC.

The chain couples TRBV20-1 to TRBJ1-6; possibly TRBD1 for D (5 bases). The germline V gene has CDR1 DFQATT and CDR2 SNEGSKA (reference sequence). V was clipped by 0 bases and J by 7 bases, with 13 bases between them. The length of the CDR3 is 15 residues. CDR3 sequence reads: CSARDRNRLNSPLHF. The CDR3 DNA reads TGCAGTGCTAGAGATCGTAACAGGCTAAATTCACCCCTCCACTTT.

This clonotype was detected many times. This sequence joins TRBV20-1 and TRBJ1-2, with TRBD1 as a possible D gene (5 bases). The V end lost 3 bases, the J end lost 5 bases, and 16 bases lay between the germline ends. Germline lookup yields CDR1 DFQATT and CDR2 SNEGSKA (reference sequence). The CDR3 extends over 14 amino acids. The CDR3: CSARPPGGSYGYTF. For the CDR3, the DNA is TGCAGTGCTAGGCCCCCGGGGGGTAGTTATGGCTACACCTTC.

In this sample, this clonotype turned up many times. The genes are TRBV11-2 and TRBJ1-6, with D perhaps TRBD1 (5 bases). Germline CDR1 is SGHAT and CDR2 is FQNNGV. This CDR3 is built from 14 residues. The V end was cut by 5 bases, the J end by 14 bases, with 19 bases between. The CDR3 is CASSRIPGSLSLHF. CDR3 coding DNA: TGTGCCAGCAGCCGGATTCCAGGGTCCTTATCCCTCCACTTT.

This clonotype was seen many times. The CDR3 loop is CASSQGSNTEAFF. The DNA of the CDR3 is TGCGCCAGCAGCCAAGGTTCGAACACTGAAGCTTTCTTT. The rearrangement uses TRBV4-1 and TRBJ1-1; D uncertain. Between the trimmed V and J ends, which lost 1 base and 1 base, there was a span of 4 bases. The CDR3 sequence is 13 residues long. The germline CDR1 and CDR2 sequences are MGHRA and YSYEKL.

The sample holds a few counts of this clonotype. This rearrangement joins TRBV7-3 to TRBJ2-2, with D maybe TRBD1 (5 bases). Germline loops: CDR1 SGHTA, CDR2 FQGTGA. CDR3 length: 13 residues. Trimming left V 5 bases short and J 6 bases short, with 10 bases between. The CDR3 is CASSQGFAGELFF. DNA of the CDR3: TGTGCCAGCAGCCAGGGTTTTGCCGGGGAGCTGTTTTTT.

This clonotype was observed at least ten times. CDR3 DNA: TGCAGTGCTAGAGACCTCTTGAGGACCAACAATGAGCAGTTCTTC. Its protein product is CSARDLLRTNNEQFF. The chain couples TRBV20-1 to TRBJ2-1; D gene unclear. Germline CDR1 DFQATT, CDR2 SNEGSKA (reference sequence). V lost 0 bases, J lost 5 bases, and 14 bases lay in between. The CDR3 covers 15 residues.

In its sample, this clonotype was seen many times. This chain links TRBV20-1 with TRBJ2-3, with D possibly matching TRBD1 (5 bases). There are 14 residues in the CDR3. V was cut by 8 bases and J by 2 bases, with 17 bases left in between. Germline loops: CDR1 DFQATT, CDR2 SNEGSKA (reference sequence). The chain's CDR3 is CSPDLGPDTDTQYF. The CDR3 nucleotides are TGCAGTCCCGATCTGGGGCCAGACACAGATACGCAGTATTTT.

Many counts were recorded for this clonotype. V usage is TRBV20-1 and J usage is TRBJ2-7, with D possibly matching TRBD1 (6 bases). The CDR3 runs 13 residues. Trimming stripped 5 bases from V and 4 bases from J, with 15 bases between. Germline lookup yields CDR1 DFQATT and CDR2 SNEGSKA (reference sequence). The CDR3 DNA follows: TGCAGTGCTCGATCCGGGACACAGTACGAGCAGTACTTC. This codes for CSARSGTQYEQYF.

Ten or more counts support this clonotype. V is TRBV2 and J is TRBJ2-1, with 10 bases fitting TRBD2. Germline values: CDR1 SNHLY, CDR2 FYNNEI. This CDR3 region has 18 residues. Trimming removed 3 bases from V and 4 bases from J; junction bases left unmatched: 12. The CDR3 DNA follows: TGTGCCAGCAGTGACTGGCGGACTAGCGGAGGGACTTACAATGAGCAGTTCTTC. It translates to CASSDWRTSGGTYNEQFF.

The V gene is TRBV24-1, the J gene TRBJ2-1, with 8 bases matching TRBD1. Looked up from germline, CDR1 is KGHDR and CDR2 is SFDVKD. The V segment lost 6 bases and the J segment 12 bases; nucleotides outside the gene matches: 6. There are 12 residues in the CDR3. CDR3 nucleotide sequence: TGTGCCACCAGTCGACAGGGGTTGGGGCAGTTCTTC. Encoded protein: CATSRQGLGQFF.

Ten or more counts support this clonotype. CDR3 sequence: CASSMTGEYNEQFF. The CDR3, as DNA: TGTGCCAGTAGTATGACGGGGGAGTACAATGAGCAGTTCTTC. This chain links TRBV19 with TRBJ2-1, with a weak D call TRBD2 (6 bases). V dropped 3 bases and J dropped 4 bases, with 10 bases sitting between them. CDR1 LNHDA and CDR2 SQIVND come from the germline V gene (reference sequence). The CDR3 has 14 residues. The full variable domain, with the rest looked up from reference TRBV19 and TRBJ2-1, is DGGITQSPKYLFRKEGQNVTLSCEQNLNHDAMYWYRQDPGQGLRLIYYSQIVNDFQKGDIAEGYSVSREKKESFPLTVTSAQKNPTAFYLCASSMTGEYNEQFFGPGTRLTVL.

Details on this clonotype: It may be a read error: a sequence one base away is much more abundant. The chain couples TRBV7-9 to TRBJ2-2, with D perhaps TRBD2 (5 bases). The CDR3 sequence is 16 residues long. Germline CDR1 SEHNR, CDR2 FQNEAQ (reference sequence). For the CDR3, the DNA is TGTGTCAGCAGCTTAGTCGGAGCGGCGAACACCGGGGAGCTGTTTTTT. It encodes CVSSLVGAANTGELFF.